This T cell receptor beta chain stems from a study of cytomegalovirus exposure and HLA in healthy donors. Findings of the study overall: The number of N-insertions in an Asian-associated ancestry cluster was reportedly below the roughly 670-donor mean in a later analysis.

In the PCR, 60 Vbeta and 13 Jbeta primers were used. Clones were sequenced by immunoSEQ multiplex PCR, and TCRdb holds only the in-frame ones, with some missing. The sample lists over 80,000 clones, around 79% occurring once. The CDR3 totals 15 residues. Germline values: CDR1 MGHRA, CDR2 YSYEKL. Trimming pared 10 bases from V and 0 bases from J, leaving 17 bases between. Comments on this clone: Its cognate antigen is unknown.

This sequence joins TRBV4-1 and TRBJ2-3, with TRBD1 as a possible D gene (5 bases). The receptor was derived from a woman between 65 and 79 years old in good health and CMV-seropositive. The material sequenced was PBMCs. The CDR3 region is CATMLGVGSTDTQYF. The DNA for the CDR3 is TGCGCCACAATGCTAGGGGTAGGGAGCACAGATACGCAGTATTTT.